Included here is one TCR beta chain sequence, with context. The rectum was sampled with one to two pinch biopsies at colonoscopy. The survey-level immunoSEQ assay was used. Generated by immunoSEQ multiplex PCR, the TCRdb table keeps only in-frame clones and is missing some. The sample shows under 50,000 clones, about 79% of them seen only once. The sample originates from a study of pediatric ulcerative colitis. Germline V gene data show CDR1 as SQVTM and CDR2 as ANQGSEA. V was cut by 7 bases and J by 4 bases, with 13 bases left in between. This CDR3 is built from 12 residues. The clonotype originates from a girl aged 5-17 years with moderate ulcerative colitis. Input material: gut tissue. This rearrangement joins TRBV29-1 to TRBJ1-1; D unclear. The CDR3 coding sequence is TGCAGCGCTAGTACGGCAGGCACTGAAGCTTTCTTT. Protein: CSASTAGTEAFF.